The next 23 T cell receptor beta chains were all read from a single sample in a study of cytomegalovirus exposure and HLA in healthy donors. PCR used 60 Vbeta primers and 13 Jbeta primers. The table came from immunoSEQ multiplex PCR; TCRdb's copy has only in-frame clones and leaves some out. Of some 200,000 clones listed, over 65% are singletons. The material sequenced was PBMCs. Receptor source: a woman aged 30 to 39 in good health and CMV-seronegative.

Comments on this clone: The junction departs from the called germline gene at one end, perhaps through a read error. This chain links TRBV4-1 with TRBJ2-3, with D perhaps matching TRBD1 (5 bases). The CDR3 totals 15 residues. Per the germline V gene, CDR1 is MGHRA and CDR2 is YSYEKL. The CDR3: CASTQSDKRTDTQYF. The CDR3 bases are TGCGCCAGCACCCAATCGGACAAACGCACAGATACGCAGTATTTT.

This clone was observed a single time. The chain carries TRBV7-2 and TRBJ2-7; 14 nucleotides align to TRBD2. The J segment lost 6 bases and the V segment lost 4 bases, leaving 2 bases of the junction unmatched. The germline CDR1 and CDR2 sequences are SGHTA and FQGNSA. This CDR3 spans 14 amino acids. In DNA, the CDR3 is TGTGCCAGCAGCTCCGGACTAGCGGGAGGCGAGCAGTACTTC. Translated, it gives CASSSGLAGGEQYF. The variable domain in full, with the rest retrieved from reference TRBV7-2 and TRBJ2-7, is GAGVSQSPSNKVTEKGKDVELRCDPISGHTALYWYRQSLGQGLEFLIYFQGNSAPDKSGLPSDRFSAERTGGSVSTLTIQRTQQEDSAVYLCASSSGLAGGEQYFGPGTRLTVT.

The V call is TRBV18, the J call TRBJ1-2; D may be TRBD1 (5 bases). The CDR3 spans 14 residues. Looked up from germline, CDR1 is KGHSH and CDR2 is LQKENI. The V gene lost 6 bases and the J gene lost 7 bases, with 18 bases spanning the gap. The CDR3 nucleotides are TGTGCCAGCTCCCCCGAGGGCGGGGGAGGTGGCTACACCTTC. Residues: CASSPEGGGGGYTF.

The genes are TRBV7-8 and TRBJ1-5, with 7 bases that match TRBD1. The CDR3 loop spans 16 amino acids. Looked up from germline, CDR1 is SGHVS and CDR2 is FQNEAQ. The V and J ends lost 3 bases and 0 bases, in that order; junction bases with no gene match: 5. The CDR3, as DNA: TGTGCCAGCAGCTTGGGGGACAGACATAGCAATCAGCCCCAGCATTTT. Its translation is CASSLGDRHSNQPQHF.

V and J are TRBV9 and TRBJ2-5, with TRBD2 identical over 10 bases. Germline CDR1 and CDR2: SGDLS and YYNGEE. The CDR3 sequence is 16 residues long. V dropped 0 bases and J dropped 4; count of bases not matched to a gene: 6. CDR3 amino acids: CASSVEAGLASETQYF. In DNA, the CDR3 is TGTGCCAGCAGCGTAGAGGCGGGACTAGCGTCAGAGACCCAGTACTTC.

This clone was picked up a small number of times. CDR3 bases: TGTGCCAGCAGTTCCAGGGTGGTCTACAATGAGCAGTTCTTC. Translating gives CASSSRVVYNEQFF. The chain combines TRBV27 with TRBJ2-1, with a possible D match to TRBD1 (5 bases). This CDR3 has 14 residues. Germline V CDR1 and CDR2: MNHEY, SMNVEV (reference sequence). Between the trimmed V and J ends, which lost 4 bases and 3 bases, there was a span of 10 bases.

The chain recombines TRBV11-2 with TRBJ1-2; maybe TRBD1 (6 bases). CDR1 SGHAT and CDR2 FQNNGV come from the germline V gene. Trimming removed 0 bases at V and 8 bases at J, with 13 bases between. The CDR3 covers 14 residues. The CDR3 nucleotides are TGTGCCAGCAGCTTAGATGCCGGGGGGCGCGGCTACACCTTC. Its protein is CASSLDAGGRGYTF.

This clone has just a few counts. CDR3 in DNA: TGCGCCAGCAGCTCTCAGGGAATGGCCGGAGAAAAACTGTTTTTT. Amino acids: CASSSQGMAGEKLFF. The rearrangement uses TRBV4-1 and TRBJ1-4, with a weak D call TRBD1 (5 bases). The V end was cut by 5 bases, the J end by 8 bases, with 18 bases between. CDR1 is MGHRA and CDR2 is YSYEKL in the germline V gene. CDR3 length equals 15 residues.

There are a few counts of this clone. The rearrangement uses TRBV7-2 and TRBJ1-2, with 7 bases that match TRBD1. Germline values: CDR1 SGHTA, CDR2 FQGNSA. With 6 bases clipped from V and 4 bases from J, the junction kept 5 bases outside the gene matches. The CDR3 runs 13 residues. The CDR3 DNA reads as TGTGCCAGCAGGACAGGGTATTCCTATGGCTACACCTTC. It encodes CASRTGYSYGYTF.

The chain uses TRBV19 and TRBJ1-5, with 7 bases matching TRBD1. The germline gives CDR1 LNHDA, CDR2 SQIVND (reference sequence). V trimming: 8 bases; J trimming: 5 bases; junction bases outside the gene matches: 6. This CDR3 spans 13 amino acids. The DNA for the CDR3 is TGTGCCAGTGGACAGGAAGCAGATCAGCCCCAGCATTTT. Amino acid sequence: CASGQEADQPQHF.

The CDR3 nucleotides are TGTGCCAGTAGTATCAGGGGAATTACTTCACCCCTCCACTTT. Its protein is CASSIRGITSPLHF. The gene calls are TRBV19 and TRBJ1-6; perhaps TRBD1 as D (6 bases). CDR1 LNHDA and CDR2 SQIVND come from the germline V gene (reference sequence). Between the trimmed V and J ends, which lost 3 bases and 9 bases, there was a span of 12 bases. The CDR3 totals 14 residues. Full variable domain (rest looked up from reference TRBV19 and TRBJ1-6): DGGITQSPKYLFRKEGQNVTLSCEQNLNHDAMYWYRQDPGQGLRLIYYSQIVNDFQKGDIAEGYSVSREKKESFPLTVTSAQKNPTAFYLCASSIRGITSPLHFGNGTRLTVT.

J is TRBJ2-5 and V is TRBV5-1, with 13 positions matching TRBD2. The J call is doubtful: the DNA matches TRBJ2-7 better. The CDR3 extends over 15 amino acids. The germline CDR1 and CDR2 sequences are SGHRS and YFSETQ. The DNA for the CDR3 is TGCGCCAGCAGTCATACTAGCGGGGGGGCCTACGAGCAGTACTTC. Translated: CASSHTSGGAYEQYF.

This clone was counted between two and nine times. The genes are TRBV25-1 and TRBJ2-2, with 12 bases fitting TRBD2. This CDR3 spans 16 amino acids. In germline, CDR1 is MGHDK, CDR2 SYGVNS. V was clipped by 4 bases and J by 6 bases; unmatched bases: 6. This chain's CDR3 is CASSGLAGGMAGELFF. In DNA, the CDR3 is TGTGCCAGCAGTGGGCTAGCGGGAGGGATGGCCGGGGAGCTGTTTTTT.

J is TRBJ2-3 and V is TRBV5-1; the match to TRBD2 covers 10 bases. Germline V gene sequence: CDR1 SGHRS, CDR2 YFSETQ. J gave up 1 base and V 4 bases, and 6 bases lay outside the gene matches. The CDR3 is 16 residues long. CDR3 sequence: CASSRDGLAGTDTQYF. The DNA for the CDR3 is TGCGCCAGCAGCAGGGACGGACTAGCGGGCACAGATACGCAGTATTTT.

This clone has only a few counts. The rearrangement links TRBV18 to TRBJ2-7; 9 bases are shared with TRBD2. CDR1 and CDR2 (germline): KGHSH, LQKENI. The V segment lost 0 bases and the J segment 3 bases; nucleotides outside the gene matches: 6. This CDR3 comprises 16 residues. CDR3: CASSPPGGRAVYEQYF. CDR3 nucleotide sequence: TGTGCCAGCTCACCACCGGGCGGGAGGGCGGTCTACGAGCAGTACTTC. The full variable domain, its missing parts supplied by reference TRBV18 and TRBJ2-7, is NAGVMQNPRHLVRRRGQEARLRCSPMKGHSHVYWYRQLPEEGLKFMVYLQKENIIDESGMPKERFSAEFPKEGPSILRIQQVVRGDSAAYFCASSPPGGRAVYEQYFGPGTRLTVT.

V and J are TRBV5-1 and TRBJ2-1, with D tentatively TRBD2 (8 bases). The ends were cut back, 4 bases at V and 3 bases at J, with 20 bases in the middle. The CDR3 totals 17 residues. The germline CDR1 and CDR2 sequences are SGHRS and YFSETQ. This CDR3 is CASSMEGAGGVYNEQFF. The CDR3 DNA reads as TGCGCCAGCAGCATGGAGGGGGCGGGGGGCGTCTACAATGAGCAGTTCTTC.

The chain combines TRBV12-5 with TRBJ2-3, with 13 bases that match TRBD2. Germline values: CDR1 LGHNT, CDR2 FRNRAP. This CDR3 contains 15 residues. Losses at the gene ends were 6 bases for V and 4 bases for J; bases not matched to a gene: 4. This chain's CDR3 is CASGPGLAGADTQYF. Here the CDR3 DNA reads TGTGCTAGTGGCCCCGGACTAGCGGGGGCAGATACGCAGTATTTT. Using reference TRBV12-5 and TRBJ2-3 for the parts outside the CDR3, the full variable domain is DARVTQTPRHKVTEMGQEVTMRCQPILGHNTVFWYRQTMMQGLELLAYFRNRAPLDDSGMPKDRFSAEMPDATLATLKIQPSEPRDSAVYFCASGPGLAGADTQYFGPGTRLTVL.

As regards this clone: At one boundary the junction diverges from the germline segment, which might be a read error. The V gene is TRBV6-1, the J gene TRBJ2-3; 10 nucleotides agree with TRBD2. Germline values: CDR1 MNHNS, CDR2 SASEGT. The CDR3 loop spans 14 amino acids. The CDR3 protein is CASREAGGPDTQYF. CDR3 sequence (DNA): TGTGCCAGCAGAGAAGCGGGGGGGCCGGATACGCAGTATTTT.

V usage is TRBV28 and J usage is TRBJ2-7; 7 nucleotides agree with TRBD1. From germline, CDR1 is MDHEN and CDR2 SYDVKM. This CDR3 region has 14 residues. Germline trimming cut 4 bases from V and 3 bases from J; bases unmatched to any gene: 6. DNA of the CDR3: TGTGCCAGCAGTTCGACGGACAGGAACTACGAGCAGTACTTC. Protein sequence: CASSSTDRNYEQYF.

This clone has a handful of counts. In DNA, the CDR3 is TGTGCCAGCAGATCCACAGGGGGCAATCAGCCCCAGCATTTT. This codes for CASRSTGGNQPQHF. The chain carries TRBV7-2 and TRBJ1-5; TRBD1 matches 7 bases. Germline CDR1 and CDR2: SGHTA and FQGNSA. The V segment lost 6 bases and the J segment 2 bases; nucleotides outside the gene matches: 4. This CDR3 spans 14 amino acids.

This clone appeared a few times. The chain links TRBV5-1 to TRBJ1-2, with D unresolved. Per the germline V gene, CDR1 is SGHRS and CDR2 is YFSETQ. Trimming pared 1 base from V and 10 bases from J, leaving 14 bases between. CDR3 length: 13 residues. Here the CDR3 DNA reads TGCGCCAGCAGCTTGACTGCTGGGCAAGACTACACCTTC. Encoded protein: CASSLTAGQDYTF.

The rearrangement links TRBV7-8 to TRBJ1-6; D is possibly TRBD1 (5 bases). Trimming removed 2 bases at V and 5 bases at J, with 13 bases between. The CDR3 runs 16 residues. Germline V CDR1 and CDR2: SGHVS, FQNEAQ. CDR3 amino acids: CASSLRGRSNNSPLHF. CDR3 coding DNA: TGTGCCAGCAGCTTAAGGGGAAGATCGAATAATTCACCCCTCCACTTT.

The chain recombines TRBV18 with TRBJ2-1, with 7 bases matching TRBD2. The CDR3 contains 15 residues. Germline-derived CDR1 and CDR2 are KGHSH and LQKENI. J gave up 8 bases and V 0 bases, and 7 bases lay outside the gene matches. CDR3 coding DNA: TGTGCCAGCTCACCACCGGGCGGGAGCCTTCATGAGCAGTTCTTC. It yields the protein CASSPPGGSLHEQFF.